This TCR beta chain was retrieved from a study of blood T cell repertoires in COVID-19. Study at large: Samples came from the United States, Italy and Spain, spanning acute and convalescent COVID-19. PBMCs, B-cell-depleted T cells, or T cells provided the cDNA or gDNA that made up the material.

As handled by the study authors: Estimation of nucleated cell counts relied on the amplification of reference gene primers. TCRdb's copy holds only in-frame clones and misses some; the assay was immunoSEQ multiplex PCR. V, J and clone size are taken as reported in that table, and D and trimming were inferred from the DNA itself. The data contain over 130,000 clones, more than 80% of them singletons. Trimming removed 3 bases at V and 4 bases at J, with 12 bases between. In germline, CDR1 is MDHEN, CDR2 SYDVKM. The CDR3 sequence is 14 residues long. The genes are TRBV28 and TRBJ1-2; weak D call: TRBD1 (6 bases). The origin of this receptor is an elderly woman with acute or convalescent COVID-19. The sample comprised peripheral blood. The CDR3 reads CASSFTGRSYGYTF. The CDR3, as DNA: TGTGCCAGCAGTTTTACAGGGCGGTCCTATGGCTACACCTTC.